The 4 T cell receptor beta chains presented below share a single source sample, sequenced in a study of spatial heterogeneity in lung cancer. Study-wide results and caveats: Tumor mutation counts were tracked by expanded intratumoral alpha and beta TCR counts.

Each CDR3 protein gets one entry after TCRdb re-called the 5' RACE reads with MiXCR. The sample includes under 8,000 distinct CDR3 sequences, around 12% of them seen just once. Regarding time point: sample taken at primary tumor resection. Their cognate antigens are unknown. The specimen was lung tumor tissue, collected at surgery. The receptors originated from a male donor with early-stage non-small cell lung cancer.

Comment on this clonotype: Because this beta chain is a stray read in a library intended to capture alpha chains, its abundance should not be given much weight. Written as DNA, the CDR3 is TGTGCCAGCAGCACCCAGAGGAACACTGAAGCTTTCTTT. It encodes CASSTQRNTEAFF. The chain couples TRBV7-2 to TRBJ1-1; D gene ambiguous. Germline CDR1 reads SGHTA; CDR2 reads FQGNSA. This CDR3 has 13 residues. The V end was cut by 5 bases, the J end by 1 base, with 8 bases between.

By frequency in the sample, this clonotype is medium-sized. This beta chain slipped into a library made for alpha chains as a stray read, so its size is not meaningful. V is TRBV20-1 and J is TRBJ2-3; D not resolved. The V gene's germline CDR1 is DFQATT and CDR2 SNEGSKA (reference sequence). CDR3 length equals 15 residues. V was trimmed by 5 bases and J by 2 bases, leaving 17 bases between them. The CDR3 protein is CSAATLDIYTDTQYF. CDR3 sequence (DNA): TGCAGTGCTGCGACCTTAGACATCTACACAGATACGCAGTATTTT.

By sample share, this clonotype is medium-sized. The size of this beta chain means little, since it is a stray read in a library made for alpha chains. V usage is TRBV3-1 and J usage is TRBJ2-3; TRBD1 might be the D (6 bases). The CDR3 loop spans 13 amino acids. The V and J ends lost 5 bases and 3 bases respectively, with 9 bases between them. Germline V gene sequence: CDR1 LGHDT, CDR2 YNNKEL (reference sequence). CDR3 nucleotide sequence: TGTGCCAGCAGCTACAGGGAAACAGATACGCAGTATTTT. Protein: CASSYRETDTQYF.

This clonotype is labeled medium-sized. For a library built for alpha chains, this beta chain is a stray read; little rests on its size. The V and J genes are TRBV6-1 and TRBJ2-1; no firm D call. Trimming removed 1 base from V and 0 bases from J, with 7 bases in between. The germline V gene has CDR1 MNHNS and CDR2 SASEGT. The CDR3 has 15 amino acids. The DNA of the CDR3 is TGTGCCAGCAGTGAAGACTTTAGCTCCTACAATGAGCAGTTCTTC. This encodes CASSEDFSSYNEQFF.